Below, 24 T cell receptor beta chains from the same sample are listed, as sequenced in a study of blood T cells in healthy people across ages. Next came a second PCR, run for about 7 to 12 cycles, which used a sample-barcoded 5' primer along with a J-beta primer mix. TCRdb recomputed calls from the 5' RACE reads with MiXCR, one row per CDR3 protein. The table shows fewer than 800,000 distinct CDR3 sequences, with roughly 30% occurring only once. Sequencing input: blood. Every receptor here comes from a woman of 80 years or more in good health.

V and J are TRBV7-2 and TRBJ1-5; D is uncertain. The CDR3 is made up of 14 amino acids. Per the germline V gene, CDR1 is SGHTA and CDR2 is FQGNSA. V was pared by 2 bases and J by 5 bases, with 10 bases between. The CDR3: CASSLFDGDQPQHF. In DNA form, the CDR3 reads TGTGCCAGCAGCTTATTTGATGGGGATCAGCCCCAGCATTTT.

The J gene is TRBJ1-2, the V gene TRBV28, with D possibly being TRBD1 (6 bases). The germline V gene has CDR1 MDHEN and CDR2 SYDVKM. The CDR3 totals 14 residues. Trimming removed 4 bases from V and 3 bases from J, with 12 bases in between. The CDR3: CASSYTDRYYGYTF. In DNA form, the CDR3 reads TGTGCCAGCAGTTATACCGACAGGTACTATGGCTACACCTTC.

A few counts support this clonotype. The genes are TRBV5-1 and TRBJ1-1; 7 nucleotides agree with TRBD1. V lost 4 bases, J lost 0 bases, and 9 bases stayed unmatched. The CDR3 spans 16 residues. Germline V gene lookup returns CDR1 SGHRS and CDR2 YFSETQ. CDR3 sequence: CASSPGTVYMNTEAFF. The CDR3 DNA follows: TGCGCCAGCAGCCCCGGGACAGTGTACATGAACACTGAAGCTTTCTTT.

This clonotype was detected a few times. The chain combines TRBV20-1 with TRBJ1-6; weak D call: TRBD1 (5 bases). CDR3 length: 17 amino acids. The V gene's germline CDR1 is DFQATT and CDR2 SNEGSKA (reference sequence). Trimming shortened V by 1 base and J by 0 bases, and 13 bases separated the two germline ends. The CDR3, as DNA: TGCAGTGCTAGAGCCCGGGACCGGAGCTCCTATAATTCACCCCTCCACTTT. It translates to CSARARDRSSYNSPLHF.

This clonotype was counted a few times. V is TRBV25-1 and J is TRBJ2-2; D is perhaps TRBD1 or TRBD2 (6 bases each). Trimming stripped 6 bases from V and 6 bases from J, with 17 bases between. The CDR3 is 15 amino acids. Germline loops: CDR1 MGHDK, CDR2 SYGVNS. CDR3 loop: CASRREGGRAGELFF. The CDR3 DNA reads as TGTGCCAGCAGACGAGAGGGGGGACGGGCCGGGGAGCTGTTTTTT. The entire variable domain, with the rest obtained from reference TRBV25-1 and TRBJ2-2, is as follows: EADIYQTPRYLVIGTGKKITLECSQTMGHDKMYWYQQDPGMELHLIHYSYGVNSTEKGDLSSESTVSRIRTEHFPLTLESARPSHTSQYLCASRREGGRAGELFFGEGSRLTVL.

At least ten counts were recorded for this clonotype. The rearrangement uses TRBV7-8 and TRBJ2-1; TRBD2 aligns across 8 bases. CDR1 is SGHVS, CDR2 FQNEAQ, per germline. The CDR3 spans 15 residues. V lost 3 bases, J lost 6 bases, and 7 bases stayed unmatched. The CDR3 spells CASSLAGGSGNEQFF. CDR3 DNA sequence: TGTGCCAGCAGCTTGGCGGGGGGTAGCGGCAATGAGCAGTTCTTC.

As for this clonotype: A clone one base away is much larger, so this may be a read error. V gene TRBV7-9 combines with J gene TRBJ2-1; 8 bases match TRBD2. CDR1 and CDR2 from the germline V gene are SEHNR and FQNEAQ (reference sequence). This CDR3 has 16 amino acids. The CDR3 loop is CASSIGSGGSYSEQFF. In DNA, the CDR3 is TGTGCCAGCAGTATTGGGAGCGGGGGTTCCTACAGTGAGCAGTTCTTC.

This chain links TRBV6-2 or TRBV6-3 with TRBJ1-1; D gene uncertain. Per germline, CDR1 MNHEY and CDR2 SVGEGT. CDR3 length: 14 residues. The germline V and J ends were trimmed by 2 bases and 3 bases, with 10 bases remaining between them. The CDR3 DNA reads TGTGCCAGCAGTTACGGGCCAAGGGACACTGAAGCTTTCTTT. Residues: CASSYGPRDTEAFF.

The chain joins TRBV7-2 to TRBJ2-5, with D maybe TRBD2 (6 bases). The J call may not be correct, given that the DNA end is closer to TRBJ2-7. This CDR3 spans 16 amino acids. Germline-derived CDR1 and CDR2 are SGHTA and FQGNSA. Here the CDR3 reads CASSLTFPSAVYEQYF. CDR3 DNA sequence: TGTGCCAGCAGCTTAACCTTCCCTAGCGCTGTTTACGAGCAGTACTTC.

This clonotype was observed many times. The genes are TRBV20-1 and TRBJ2-1; 8 nucleotides align to TRBD2. CDR3 length: 15 residues. Germline V gene sequence: CDR1 DFQATT, CDR2 SNEGSKA (reference sequence). In DNA, the CDR3 is TGCAGCCAACATCTGACGGGGGGGCGGGGCAATGAGCAGTTCTTC. It is translated as CSQHLTGGRGNEQFF.

The table lists this clonotype with many counts. The chain couples TRBV11-2 to TRBJ2-1; 7 bases align to TRBD2. Unmatched junction bases numbered 14, after V lost 2 bases and J lost 4 bases. The germline V gene has CDR1 SGHAT and CDR2 FQNNGV. The CDR3 length is 18 residues. The CDR3 loop is CASSLTMGRLAVYNEQFF. The CDR3 DNA is TGTGCCAGCAGCTTAACCATGGGGCGGCTAGCGGTTTACAATGAGCAGTTCTTC.

A few counts support this clonotype. The chain has TRBV6-5 and TRBJ1-1, with D perhaps matching TRBD1 (5 bases). Germline CDR1 is MNHEY and CDR2 is SVGAGI. V lost 6 bases to trimming and J lost 12 bases, with 20 bases between them. The CDR3 spans 13 residues. CDR3 protein: CASSPPEGRRTFF. Written as DNA, the CDR3 is TGTGCCAGCAGCCCACCTGAGGGGCGCCGAACTTTCTTT.

This clonotype was counted ten times or more. This chain connects TRBV7-2 to TRBJ1-2, with 7 nucleotides matching TRBD1. The V gene's germline CDR1 is SGHTA and CDR2 FQGNSA. The CDR3 has 15 residues. V lost 5 bases to trimming and J lost 8 bases; unmatched junction nucleotides: 14. CDR3 protein: CASSPDTGARRGYTF. DNA for the CDR3: TGTGCCAGCAGCCCGGACACAGGGGCAAGGAGGGGCTACACCTTC.

This clonotype was seen a single time. Because the CDR3 is missing its conserved closing phenylalanine or tryptophan, this is likely a read error. The genes are TRBV4-1 and TRBJ2-5; 13 positions match TRBD2. This CDR3 has 16 amino acids. Germline CDR1 and CDR2: MGHRA and YSYEKL. Trimming cost V 3 bases and J 5 bases; bases outside gene matches: 6. CDR3 sequence (DNA): TGCGCCAGCAGCCAGGGACTAGCGGGGCCGACGGAGACCCAGTACTTG. Encoded protein: CASSQGLAGPTETQYL.

This clonotype has only a few counts. A read error may explain this, as a much larger clone is one base away. The chain uses TRBV27 and TRBJ2-1; TRBD1 is a possible D gene (6 bases). CDR1 and CDR2 (germline): MNHEY, SMNVEV (reference sequence). This CDR3 has 14 amino acids. Written as DNA, the CDR3 is TGTGCCAGCCAGGGGCCTATGGATGGCAATGAGCGGTTCTTC. Protein product: CASQGPMDGNERFF.

The V gene is TRBV20-1, the J gene TRBJ1-4; the match to TRBD1 covers 7 bases. The CDR3 totals 13 residues. Germline CDR1 is DFQATT and CDR2 is SNEGSKA (reference sequence). Trimming took 6 bases from V and 5 from J; bases not matched to a gene: 6. The CDR3 nucleotides are TGCAGTGCCGTCGGGACAGAGAATGAAAAACTGTTTTTT. It is translated as CSAVGTENEKLFF.

This clonotype was seen many times. The chain uses TRBV2 and TRBJ2-3; no reliable D call. Trimming removed 3 bases at V and 4 bases at J, with 2 bases between. Germline CDR1 and CDR2: SNHLY and FYNNEI. The CDR3 totals 11 residues. The CDR3 DNA reads as TGTGCCAGCAGTGACCCAGATACGCAGTATTTT. It codes for CASSDPDTQYF.

Of note for this clonotype: This sequence may be a read error, since a much larger clone differs from it by one base. V and J are TRBV10-3 and TRBJ1-2; 8 bases agree with TRBD1. This CDR3 is built from 14 residues. CDR1 ENHRY and CDR2 SYGVKD come from the germline V gene. The CDR3 reads CAITGTGINYGFTF. The CDR3 DNA sequence: TGTGCCATCACTGGGACAGGAATCAACTATGGCTTCACCTTC.

V usage is TRBV28 and J usage is TRBJ2-7, with TRBD2 matching 13 bases. The CDR3 totals 15 residues. From germline, CDR1 is MDHEN and CDR2 SYDVKM. V lost 4 bases and J lost 2; bases outside the gene matches: 2. In DNA form, the CDR3 reads TGTGCCAGCAGTTGGGGACTAGCGGGACCCTACGAGCAGTACTTC. Its translation is CASSWGLAGPYEQYF.

At least ten counts were recorded for this clonotype. This chain uses TRBV20-1 with TRBJ2-5, with D unclear. V dropped 3 bases and J dropped 2 bases, with 10 bases sitting between them. CDR3 size: 13 residues. CDR1 is DFQATT, CDR2 SNEGSKA, per germline (reference sequence). CDR3 residues: CSASVGMQETQYF. DNA for the CDR3: TGCAGTGCTAGTGTGGGTATGCAAGAGACCCAGTACTTC.

In its sample, this clonotype was seen many times. The genes are TRBV5-1 and TRBJ2-3; 10 bases align to TRBD2. Germline CDR1 and CDR2: SGHRS and YFSETQ. The CDR3 consists of 13 residues. V shed 7 bases and J 3 bases; nucleotides not matched to a gene: 2. In DNA form, the CDR3 reads TGCGCCAGCTATAGCGGGGGGACAGATACGCAGTATTTT. It encodes CASYSGGTDTQYF. Supplemented by reference TRBV5-1 and TRBJ2-3, the full variable domain reads KAGVTQTPRYLIKTRGQQVTLSCSPISGHRSVSWYQQTPGQGLQFLFEYFSETQRNKGNFPGRFSGRQFSNSRSEMNVSTLELGDSALYLCASYSGGTDTQYFGPGTRLTVL.

This clonotype occurred many times. The chain combines TRBV7-7 with TRBJ2-1; no definite D call. Germline V gives CDR1 SSHAT, CDR2 FNYEAQ (reference sequence). V lost 2 bases and J 5 bases, leaving 7 bases between the germline ends. CDR3 length equals 13 residues. The CDR3 reads CASSLKLDNEQFF. DNA of the CDR3: TGTGCCAGCAGCTTAAAGTTAGACAATGAGCAGTTCTTC.

The rearrangement joins TRBV7-2 to TRBJ1-6, with D maybe TRBD1 (6 bases). The CDR3 has 16 amino acids. Germline V CDR1 and CDR2: SGHTA, FQGNSA. Trimming shortened V by 5 bases and J by 8 bases, and 19 bases separated the two germline ends. The CDR3 loop is CASSLRIRGGDSPLHF. CDR3 DNA: TGTGCCAGCAGCCTGCGAATCAGGGGAGGGGATTCACCCCTCCACTTT.

The rearrangement uses TRBV30 and TRBJ1-6; D is perhaps TRBD1 (5 bases). CDR3 length equals 12 residues. Germline V gives CDR1 GTSNPN, CDR2 SVGIG (reference sequence). The V and J ends lost 2 bases and 13 bases respectively, with 12 bases between them. In DNA, the CDR3 is TGTGCCTGGAGTAAGGGGTCCTATCCCCTCCACTTT. Translated: CAWSKGSYPLHF.